Ten or more counts support the clone carrying this TCR beta chain. The antigen is not known. The source of the sample is a study of post-analysis software for immune sequencing data. Findings of the study overall: Same-batch samples co-clustered strongly by F measure. Compared with controls, patients showed significantly lower normalized Chao1 diversity. Four or five TRBV segments, including TRBV5-6, TRBV5-1 and TRBV20-1, were more frequent in patients than controls.

The trim removed 1 base at V and 1 base at J, leaving 9 bases unmatched. Germline loops: CDR1 SGHRS, CDR2 YFSETQ. This CDR3 contains 17 residues. Each TCR beta cDNA library carried unique molecular identifiers. When 1 to 10 million T cells were used, they gave approximately 450,000 cDNA molecules. From the PCR reads, TCRdb called clonotypes with MiXCR, one entry per CDR3 protein. Among about 400,000 distinct CDR3 sequences, approximately 38% were seen once, and the ten largest hold around 15%. Sequenced sample: blood. The chain recombines TRBV5-1 with TRBJ2-5; 8 bases agree with TRBD2. The clonotype was recovered from a girl aged 10 to 17 with multiple sclerosis. CDR3 amino acids: CASSLYLLAAPQETQYF. In nucleotides, the CDR3 is TGCGCCAGCAGCTTGTACTTACTAGCGGCGCCCCAAGAGACCCAGTACTTC.